These 15 T cell receptor beta chains were all obtained from the same sample, sequenced in a study of vaccination effects on CD4 cells after COVID-19. Sequenced by immunoSEQ multiplex PCR; TCRdb stores in-frame clones only, minus some. This table has 65,000 to 80,000 clones, roughly three quarters appearing once. Having been cultured for 10 days, the cells underwent CD4+ T cell isolation. The antigens of these receptors remain unknown. This specimen was CD4+ T cells from PBMCs cultured without peptide, taken before COVID-19 vaccination. The receptors derive from a human donor who received a COVID-19 vaccine.

The sample holds a few counts of this clone. This chain uses TRBV5-4 with TRBJ1-2; D call uncertain. Trimming pared 9 bases from V and 8 bases from J, leaving 20 bases between. Germline CDR1 and CDR2: SGHNT and YYREEE (reference sequence). The CDR3 length is 13 residues. CDR3 in amino acids: CATGGEVRRGYTF. The CDR3 DNA sequence: TGTGCCACCGGTGGGGAGGTACGTCGCGGCTACACCTTC.

The chain combines TRBV6-5 with TRBJ2-7; 16 nucleotides line up with TRBD2. Losses at the gene ends were 5 bases for V and 11 bases for J; bases not matched to a gene: 6. CDR1 is MNHEY and CDR2 is SVGAGI in the germline V gene. CDR3 length: 14 amino acids. In DNA, the CDR3 is TGTGCCAGCAGTACGGGACTAGCGGGGGGGTACGAGTACGTC. It is translated as CASSTGLAGGYEYV.

The rearrangement joins TRBV3-1 (or the pseudogene TRBV3-2) to TRBJ1-2; maybe TRBD1 (5 bases). This CDR3 is built from 13 residues. Germline V gene sequence: CDR1 LGHDT, CDR2 YNNKEL (reference sequence). V shed 3 bases and J shed 2 bases, with 7 bases lying between them. CDR3 nucleotides: TGTGCCAGCAGCCAGGGGCACAACTATGGCTACACCTTC. Protein: CASSQGHNYGYTF.

This chain links TRBV28 with TRBJ2-5; 8 nucleotides line up with TRBD1. The CDR3 runs 14 residues. V lost 4 bases to trimming and J lost 5 bases; unmatched junction nucleotides: 6. Germline CDR1 reads MDHEN; CDR2 reads SYDVKM. The CDR3 region is CASSSGGGMETQYF. The CDR3 bases are TGTGCCAGCAGTTCAGGGGGCGGGATGGAGACCCAGTACTTC.

The chain carries TRBV5-1 and TRBJ1-6; possibly TRBD1 for D (6 bases). This CDR3 is built from 14 residues. Germline CDR1 is SGHRS and CDR2 is YFSETQ. The germline V and J ends were trimmed by 1 base and 5 bases, with 7 bases remaining between them. For the CDR3, the DNA is TGCGCCAGCAGCTTGACAGGGAATAATTCACCCCTCCACTTT. Residues: CASSLTGNNSPLHF.

This chain links TRBV6-4 with TRBJ2-2, with 9 bases matching TRBD1. V was clipped by 6 bases and J by 6 bases; unmatched bases: 8. The CDR3 spans 15 residues. Germline CDR1 is MRHNA and CDR2 is SNTAGT. The chain's CDR3 is CASSRTGVTPGELFF. The CDR3 coding sequence is TGTGCCAGCAGCAGGACAGGGGTTACCCCCGGGGAGCTGTTTTTT.

The DNA for the CDR3 is TGTGCCACCAGTGATTTTGGGATGACTGAAGCTTTCTTT. This gives the protein CATSDFGMTEAFF. The genes are TRBV24-1 and TRBJ1-1; no reliable D call. There are 13 residues in the CDR3. Germline V lookup: CDR1 KGHDR, CDR2 SFDVKD. V gave up 1 base and J gave up 5 bases, with 7 bases separating them.

The chain has TRBV6-1 and TRBJ2-5; tentative D call: TRBD1 (6 bases). Trimming left V 1 base short and J 4 bases short, with 10 bases between. This CDR3 has 14 residues. The germline CDR1 and CDR2 sequences are MNHNS and SASEGT. CDR3 protein: CASSEGGRGETQYF. CDR3 coding DNA: TGTGCCAGCAGTGAAGGGGGGCGCGGAGAGACCCAGTACTTC.

This clone was counted only a few times. The V call is TRBV10-1, the J call TRBJ2-5; 10 positions agree with TRBD1. The CDR3 has 14 amino acids. V was clipped by 5 bases and J by 4 bases; unmatched bases: 4. Germline CDR1 WNHNN, CDR2 SYGVQD (reference sequence). The chain's CDR3 is CASSRDRGVETQYF. The CDR3 DNA reads TGCGCCAGCAGTCGGGACAGGGGAGTAGAGACCCAGTACTTC.

The chain joins TRBV29-1 to TRBJ2-6, with 8 bases that match TRBD2. CDR3 length equals 15 residues. Germline loops: CDR1 SQVTM, CDR2 ANQGSEA. The junction had 4 bases not matched to a gene; V was cut back by 4 bases and J by 2 bases. Here the CDR3 reads CSVVPGGTGANVLTF. The CDR3 DNA reads as TGCAGCGTTGTGCCGGGGGGGACTGGGGCCAACGTCCTGACTTTC.

This chain connects TRBV30 to TRBJ2-4; D is perhaps TRBD2 (5 bases). Trimming cost V 0 bases and J 2 bases, with 8 bases left between them. The CDR3 is 14 amino acids. The V gene's germline CDR1 is GTSNPN and CDR2 SVGIG (reference sequence). The CDR3 coding sequence is TGTGCCTGGAGTGTACGAGGGACCAAAAACATTCAGTACTTC. The encoded protein is CAWSVRGTKNIQYF. Variable domain in full (rest from reference TRBV30 and TRBJ2-4): SQTIHQWPATLVQPVGSPLSLECTVEGTSNPNLYWYRQAAGRGLQLLFYSVGIGQISSEVPQNLSASRPQDRQFILSSKKLLLSDSGFYLCAWSVRGTKNIQYFGAGTRLSVL.

This clone was observed a handful of times. V and J are TRBV28 and TRBJ1-2; no definite D call. The germline V gene encodes CDR1 MDHEN and CDR2 SYDVKM. Trimming left V 8 bases short and J 8 bases short, with 15 bases between. The CDR3 has 12 residues. This CDR3 reads CASSRSPGGYTF. The CDR3, as DNA: TGTGCCAGCTCCCGCTCTCCTGGGGGCTACACCTTC.

This chain joins TRBV7-9 and TRBJ2-7; a possible D gene is TRBD1 (5 bases). The V end lost 1 base, the J end lost 2 bases, and 6 bases lay between the germline ends. The CDR3 totals 13 residues. CDR1 and CDR2 from the germline V gene are SEHNR and FQNEAQ (reference sequence). In DNA form, the CDR3 reads TGTGCCAGCAGCTTAGACAGGACCTACGAGCAGTACGTC. Its translation is CASSLDRTYEQYV.

V and J are TRBV2 and TRBJ1-1; D might be TRBD1 (5 bases). The CDR3 sequence is 14 residues long. Trimming removed 4 bases from V and 3 bases from J, with 12 bases in between. Germline CDR1 reads SNHLY; CDR2 reads FYNNEI. CDR3 DNA: TGTGCCAGCAGTGCCTCTGGGGGGTACACTGAAGCTTTCTTT. Protein product: CASSASGGYTEAFF.

V is TRBV30 and J is TRBJ1-2; unclear D gene. Germline CDR1 GTSNPN, CDR2 SVGIG (reference sequence). The CDR3 spans 13 residues. Trimming stripped 3 bases from V and 6 bases from J, with 14 bases between. The CDR3 DNA follows: TGTGCCTGGAGAAACTTCGACTACAATGGCTACACCTTC. It encodes CAWRNFDYNGYTF. The whole variable domain, remainder taken from reference TRBV30 and TRBJ1-2, is SQTIHQWPATLVQPVGSPLSLECTVEGTSNPNLYWYRQAAGRGLQLLFYSVGIGQISSEVPQNLSASRPQDRQFILSSKKLLLSDSGFYLCAWRNFDYNGYTFGSGTRLTVV.